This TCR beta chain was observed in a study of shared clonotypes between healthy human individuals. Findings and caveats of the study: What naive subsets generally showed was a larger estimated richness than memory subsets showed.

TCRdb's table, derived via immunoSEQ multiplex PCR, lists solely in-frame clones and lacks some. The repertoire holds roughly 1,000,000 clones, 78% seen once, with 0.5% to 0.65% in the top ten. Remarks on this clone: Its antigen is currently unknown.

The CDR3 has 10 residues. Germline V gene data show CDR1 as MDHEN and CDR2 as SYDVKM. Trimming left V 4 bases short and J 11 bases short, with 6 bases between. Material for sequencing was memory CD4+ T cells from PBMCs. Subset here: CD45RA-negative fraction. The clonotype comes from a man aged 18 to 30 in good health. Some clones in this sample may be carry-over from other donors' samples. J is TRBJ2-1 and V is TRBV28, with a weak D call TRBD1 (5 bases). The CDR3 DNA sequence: TGTGCCAGCAGTTCAGGGAAGCAGTTCTTC. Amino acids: CASSSGKQFF.